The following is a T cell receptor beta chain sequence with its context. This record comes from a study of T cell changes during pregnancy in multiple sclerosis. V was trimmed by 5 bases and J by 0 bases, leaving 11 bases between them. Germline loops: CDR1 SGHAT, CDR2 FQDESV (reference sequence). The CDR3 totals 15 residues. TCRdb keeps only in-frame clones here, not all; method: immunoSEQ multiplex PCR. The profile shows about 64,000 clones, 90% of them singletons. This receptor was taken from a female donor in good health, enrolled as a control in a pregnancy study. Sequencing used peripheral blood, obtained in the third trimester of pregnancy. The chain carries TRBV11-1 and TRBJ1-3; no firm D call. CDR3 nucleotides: TGTGCCAGCAGCCCGTCAGGCTACTCTGGAAACACCATATATTTT. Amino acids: CASSPSGYSGNTIYF.